The entry below describes one TCR beta chain. The CDR3 is 16 residues long. Trimming cost V 3 bases and J 3 bases; bases outside gene matches: 6. Germline CDR1 is SGHVS and CDR2 is FNYEAQ. The table came from immunoSEQ multiplex PCR; TCRdb's copy has only in-frame clones and leaves some out. The data show tens of thousands of clones, 77% seen once. The data stem from a study of radiotherapy plus CTLA-4 blockade in lung cancer. This chain joins TRBV7-6 and TRBJ2-3, with TRBD1 identical over 10 bases. This clonotype originated in a human donor with non-small cell lung cancer who had a partial response to radiotherapy plus ipilimumab. The material was peripheral blood, obtained from a patient treated with radiotherapy plus ipilimumab. CDR3: CASSFGQGGPTDTQYF. CDR3 DNA sequence: TGTGCCAGCAGCTTCGGACAGGGGGGCCCTACAGATACGCAGTATTTT.